This TCR beta chain is from a study of spatial heterogeneity in lung cancer (dated by TCRdb to about 2019). About the study as a whole: More beta-chain than alpha-chain transcripts were consistently detected, likely reflecting higher beta-chain transcript abundance. TCR transcript counts in tumor regions correlated strongly with a T cell transcriptional module score from matched bulk RNA-seq. In the raw uncorrected reads, each unique combination of TCR and UMI appeared more than ten times on average. The study quantitatively compared TCR alpha and beta repertoires across multiple tumor regions, matched nontumor lung and blood in non-small cell lung cancer. Nonsynonymous mutation counts, determined by whole-exome sequencing of tumor tissue, were related to TCR repertoire features. Both alpha and beta chains were TCR-sequenced in 210 or so tumor regions, 64 matched nontumor lung samples and around 50 PBMC samples obtained at surgery. Results the study describes overall, beyond this receptor: The tumor nonsynonymous mutation count correlated with the number of expanded intratumoral alpha and beta TCRs. The count of ubiquitous expanded TCRs correlated with the count of ubiquitous nonsynonymous mutations, and the count of regional expanded TCRs correlated with the count of regional nonsynonymous mutations. TCR-seq coverage of tumor T cells was estimated at only roughly 6.6% for alpha chains and 11% to 15% for beta chains. Additional single-cell paired TCR alpha and beta sequencing was considered necessary to confirm, at a functional level, the hypothesis that regional TCRs recognize regional mutations.

Inclusive of the bounding cysteine and phenylalanine, the CDR3 is 16 residues long. The DNA shown is the 48-base CDR3, in frame from base 1. Trimming removed 4 bases from V and 2 bases from J, leaving 18 bases between the germline ends. Taken with the paper, the label for time point translates to: sample taken at primary tumor resection. Donors were 72 patients with early-stage, untreated non-small cell lung cancer from the lung TRACERx cohort. TCR sequencing used whole RNA extracted from tumor and nontumor lung tissue, or from cryopreserved PBMC samples, without cell sorting. A patient was chosen for TCR sequencing only when enough RNA was available from at least two tumor regions. Before selection, tumor and adjacent nontumor lung specimens were reviewed by a lung pathologist. In the case of this clonotype: No antigen is known for it. It has no much larger one-base neighbor in the sample; base qualities were not kept.

Libraries were prepared through 5' RACE. Sequenced using a NextSeq 500. In the TCR library protocol, a unique molecular identifier was attached to each TCR cDNA molecule so that PCR and sequencing errors could be corrected. In the paper's pipeline: TCR identification, UMI-based error correction and CDR3 extraction were performed with Decombinator tools. Expanded TCRs were defined as those above a frequency of 2 per 1,000, corresponding to the top 1% of the tumor frequency distribution. Expanded tumor TCRs were classed as regional if statistically deemed absent (corrected P<0.05) from at least one tumor region, otherwise ubiquitous. Each repertoire was subsampled 100 times to 5,000 TCRs, after which Renyi diversity was computed with the R vegan package. CDR3 similarity networks were constructed using string-kernel similarity of amino acid triplets, with links drawn between CDR3s whose pairwise similarity was above 0.82. Through fastp at Q25 and MiXCR, TCRdb rebuilt clones from the public reads, retaining in-frame beta chains. Each CDR3 protein gets just one entry, which takes the most common genes and DNA from the rows behind it. TCRdb assigned the V and J calls; the authors' analysis was not used. Here the sample has around 9,300 distinct CDR3 sequences; 6.3% occur a single time. In total, the top ten clones hold roughly 28% of the sample.

This clonotype originated in a male donor with early-stage non-small cell lung cancer. This specimen was lung tumor tissue, taken at surgery. The chain employs TRBV12-3 or TRBV12-4 and TRBJ2-7, and TRBD1 may be the D gene, going by 6 matching bases. The DNA sequence is given as TGTGCCAGCAGTTCCTATCAGGGGTGGGGAACCTACGAGCAGTACTTC. Its protein reads: CASSSYQGWGTYEQYF.